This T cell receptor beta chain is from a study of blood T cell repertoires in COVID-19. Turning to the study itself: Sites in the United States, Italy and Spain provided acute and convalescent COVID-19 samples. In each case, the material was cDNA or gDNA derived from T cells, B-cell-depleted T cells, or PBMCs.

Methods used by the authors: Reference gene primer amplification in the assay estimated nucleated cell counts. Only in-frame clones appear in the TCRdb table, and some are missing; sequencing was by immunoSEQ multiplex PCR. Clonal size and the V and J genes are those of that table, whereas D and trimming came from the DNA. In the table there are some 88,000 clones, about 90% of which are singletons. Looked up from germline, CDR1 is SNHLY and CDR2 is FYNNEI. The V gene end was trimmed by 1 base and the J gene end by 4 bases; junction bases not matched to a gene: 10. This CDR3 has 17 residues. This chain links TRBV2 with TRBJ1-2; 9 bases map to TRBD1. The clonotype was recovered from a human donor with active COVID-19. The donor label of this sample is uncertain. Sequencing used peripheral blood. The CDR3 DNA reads TGTGCCAGCAGTGAAGGGTTGACAGGGGGTTTGGGCTATGGCTACACCTTC. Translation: CASSEGLTGGLGYGYTF.